One sample yielded the 8 T cell receptor beta chains listed below, sequenced in a study of shared clonotypes between healthy human individuals. The table came from immunoSEQ multiplex PCR; TCRdb's copy has only in-frame clones and leaves some out. The repertoire holds about 980,000 clones, around three quarters seen once, with around 1.5% in the top ten. The sample taken for sequencing was memory CD4+ T cells sorted from blood. Subset noted: CD45RA-negative fraction. These receptors were obtained from a man aged 18 to 30 in good health.

Comments on this clone: This clone may be a read error of a much larger clone one base away. This chain uses TRBV5-8 with TRBJ1-2; D not certain. The CDR3 is 12 amino acids. V was cut by 0 bases and J by 3 bases, with 3 bases left in between. Per the germline V gene, CDR1 is SGHTS and CDR2 is YDEGEE. The CDR3 region is CASSLDYYGYTF. CDR3 DNA sequence: TGTGCCAGCAGCTTGGACTACTATGGCTACACCTTC. Full variable domain (remainder filled in from reference TRBV5-8 and TRBJ1-2): EAGVTQSPTHLIKTRGQQATLRCSPISGHTSVYWYQQALGLGLQFLLWYDEGEERNRGNFPPRFSGRQFPNYSSELNVNALELEDSALYLCASSLDYYGYTFGSGTRLTVV.

In regard to this clone: Other DNA sequences from this sample encode an identical CDR3 as well. The genes are TRBV29-1 and TRBJ2-6; D unresolved. With 5 bases removed from V and 1 base from J, the gap between germline ends came to 3 bases. In germline, CDR1 is SQVTM, CDR2 ANQGSEA. This CDR3 comprises 12 residues. The CDR3 bases are TGCAGCGTTTCATCTGGGGCCAACGTCCTGACTTTC. Its protein is CSVSSGANVLTF.

This chain links TRBV5-1 with TRBJ2-1, with 10 bases identical to TRBD1. The germline V gene encodes CDR1 SGHRS and CDR2 YFSETQ. This CDR3 region has 18 residues. V was clipped by 4 bases and J by 5 bases; unmatched bases: 15. CDR3 in DNA: TGCGCCAGCAGCGGTCAGAGAAGGGACAGGGGATCCGACAATGAGCAGTTCTTC. Translating it yields CASSGQRRDRGSDNEQFF.

This clone was seen once. This sequence joins TRBV7-2 and TRBJ2-3; maybe TRBD1 (6 bases). The CDR3 loop spans 16 amino acids. Germline CDR1 reads SGHTA; CDR2 reads FQGNSA. Trimming shortened V by 5 bases and J by 2 bases, and 17 bases separated the two germline ends. CDR3 bases: TGTGCCAGCAGCCTAGATGTCACAGGGATCACAGATACGCAGTATTTT. Translation gives CASSLDVTGITDTQYF.

This clone turned up a few times. The chain couples TRBV6-1 to TRBJ1-6; the match to TRBD1 covers 11 bases. Trimming cost V 4 bases and J 0 bases; bases outside gene matches: 5. Germline V gives CDR1 MNHNS, CDR2 SASEGT. This CDR3 is built from 18 residues. The CDR3 nucleotides read TGTGCCAGCAGTGCCGCGGGACAGGGGGGCTCCTATAATTCACCCCTCCACTTT. Its translation: CASSAAGQGGSYNSPLHF.

This clone came up a few times. This chain uses TRBV5-1 with TRBJ1-6, with TRBD1 as a possible D gene (5 bases). V gave up 0 bases and J gave up 7 bases, with 14 bases separating them. Per the germline V gene, CDR1 is SGHRS and CDR2 is YFSETQ. This CDR3 contains 16 residues. Here the CDR3 DNA reads TGCGCCAGCAGCTTGGAACCAGGGAAAAGGAATTCACCCCTCCACTTT. Amino acid sequence: CASSLEPGKRNSPLHF.

This sequence joins TRBV5-1 and TRBJ2-7; D unclear. The CDR3 runs 14 residues. V was cut by 5 bases and J by 0 bases, with 12 bases left in between. CDR1 is SGHRS and CDR2 is YFSETQ in the germline V gene. CDR3 DNA: TGCGCCAGCAGTCAGACTGTTAGCTCCTACGAGCAGTACTTC. Residues: CASSQTVSSYEQYF. Together with reference TRBV5-1 and TRBJ2-7, the CDR3 gives the full variable domain: KAGVTQTPRYLIKTRGQQVTLSCSPISGHRSVSWYQQTPGQGLQFLFEYFSETQRNKGNFPGRFSGRQFSNSRSEMNVSTLELGDSALYLCASSQTVSSYEQYFGPGTRLTVT.

The chain recombines TRBV5-1 with TRBJ2-6; 10 bases fit TRBD1. Germline CDR1 reads SGHRS; CDR2 reads YFSETQ. This CDR3 is built from 18 residues. After removal of 4 bases from V and 2 bases from J, the junction contained 9 bases not matched to a gene. As DNA, the CDR3 is TGCGCCAGCAGCCTGGGAGGGGACAGGGGAACTGGGGCCAACGTCCTGACTTTC. This gives the protein CASSLGGDRGTGANVLTF.